This passage covers 6 T cell receptor beta chains from one sample sequenced in a study of blood T cell repertoires in COVID-19. Data came from immunoSEQ multiplex PCR; TCRdb stores just in-frame clones and leaves some out. The sample holds more than 85,000 clones, about 80% seen once. The sequencing input was peripheral blood. The source is a woman aged 45-65 years with acute or convalescent COVID-19.

The chain employs TRBV6-1 and TRBJ2-3; D gene unclear. This CDR3 has 13 amino acids. V dropped 4 bases and J dropped 2 bases, with 7 bases sitting between them. Germline loops: CDR1 MNHNS, CDR2 SASEGT. CDR3 sequence (DNA): TGTGCCAGCAGTGGACACCACACAGATACGCAGTATTTT. It specifies CASSGHHTDTQYF.

The chain employs TRBV18 and TRBJ1-2; D remains unclear. This CDR3 has 13 residues. The V gene's germline CDR1 is KGHSH and CDR2 LQKENI. Deletions cut 1 base from V and 6 bases from J, with 9 bases between. CDR3 protein: CASSPREGDGYTF. In DNA form, the CDR3 reads TGTGCCAGCTCACCACGGGAGGGAGATGGCTACACCTTC.

The chain has TRBV11-2 and TRBJ1-1; D gene ambiguous. V was cut by 5 bases and J by 1 base, with 8 bases left in between. The CDR3 spans 13 residues. CDR1 is SGHAT and CDR2 is FQNNGV in the germline V gene. The CDR3 here is CASSQKQNTEAFF. The CDR3 coding sequence is TGTGCCAGCAGCCAAAAGCAGAACACTGAAGCTTTCTTT.

The J gene is TRBJ1-1, the V gene TRBV6-5; D gene uncertain. Per the germline V gene, CDR1 is MNHEY and CDR2 is SVGAGI. The CDR3 loop spans 13 amino acids. V lost 4 bases and J 3 bases, leaving 9 bases between the germline ends. The CDR3 DNA sequence: TGTGCCAGCAGTTCCAACGGGGACACTGAAGCTTTCTTT. It encodes CASSSNGDTEAFF.

Only one count was recorded for this clone. This chain uses TRBV5-1 with TRBJ1-6; TRBD1 matches at 7 bases. Losses at the gene ends were 0 bases for V and 10 bases for J; bases not matched to a gene: 13. CDR1 is SGHRS, CDR2 YFSETQ, per germline. The CDR3 consists of 17 residues. The CDR3 nucleotides are TGCGCCAGCAGCTTGGGGCTGGAAGGACAGGACAGATCACCCCTCCACTTT. Amino acid sequence: CASSLGLEGQDRSPLHF.

Regarding this clone: Other nucleotide sequences from this sample produce the same CDR3. The rearrangement uses TRBV28 and TRBJ1-2; no definite D call. The CDR3 has 12 amino acids. CDR1 is MDHEN and CDR2 is SYDVKM in the germline V gene. V shed 2 bases and J shed 4 bases, with 5 bases lying between them. This chain's CDR3 is CASSLGLYGYTF. For the CDR3, the DNA is TGTGCCAGCAGTTTAGGGCTCTATGGCTACACCTTC.